The 17 T cell receptor beta chains below come from one sample, sequenced in a study of Graves' ophthalmopathy and Graves' hyperthyroidism. Researchers took RNA transcripts and amplified TCR beta CDR3 regions from them. HTBI primers were used in a first-round RT-PCR, which preceded a second-round multiplex PCR. One entry per CDR3 protein, called by TCRdb with MiXCR from the multiplex PCR reads. The repertoire has about 620,000 distinct CDR3 sequences, 20% to 25% of them found once; the top ten carry approximately 7%. The sample consisted of peripheral blood. The receptors shown here come from a woman aged 18-29 years with stable Graves' hyperthyroidism. Some clones in this sample may be carry-over from other donors' samples.

The table lists this clonotype with many counts. The V call is TRBV20-1, the J call TRBJ2-5; TRBD2 matches 13 bases. This CDR3 contains 15 residues. Germline V gives CDR1 DFQATT, CDR2 SNEGSKA (reference sequence). With 5 bases clipped from V and 5 bases from J, the junction kept 8 bases outside the gene matches. CDR3 residues: CSARRTSGSWETQYF. CDR3 in DNA: TGCAGTGCTCGGCGGACTAGCGGGAGTTGGGAGACCCAGTACTTC.

This clonotype was recorded at least ten times. CDR3 loop: CSVEGREATEAFF. DNA for the CDR3: TGCAGCGTTGAGGGCAGGGAAGCCACTGAAGCTTTCTTT. The chain uses TRBV29-1 and TRBJ1-1, with a possible D match to TRBD1 (5 bases). Germline V gives CDR1 SQVTM, CDR2 ANQGSEA. The CDR3 consists of 13 residues. Trimming shortened V by 3 bases and J by 4 bases, and 12 bases separated the two germline ends.

The chain has TRBV7-2 and TRBJ1-2; no clear D gene. CDR3 size: 14 residues. V gave up 4 bases and J gave up 8 bases, with 17 bases separating them. Germline assignment: CDR1 SGHTA and CDR2 FQGNSA. CDR3 coding DNA: TGTGCCAGCAGCTCCCCGAGGGAACGAGGGGGCTACACCTTC. It codes for CASSSPRERGGYTF.

In its sample, this clonotype was seen many times. The genes are TRBV20-1 and TRBJ1-6; unclear D gene. CDR3 length: 14 residues. V was trimmed by 3 bases and J by 6 bases, leaving 12 bases between them. Per the germline V gene, CDR1 is DFQATT and CDR2 is SNEGSKA (reference sequence). The CDR3 reads CSARTRAPNSPLHF. The CDR3, as DNA: TGCAGTGCTAGGACGAGAGCTCCTAATTCACCCCTCCACTTT.

This clonotype was detected ten times or more. Likely a read error: the CDR3 ends without its conserved phenylalanine or tryptophan. The CDR3 loop is CASSPDRGLYQPQHL. In nucleotides, the CDR3 is TGTGCCAGCAGTCCAGACAGGGGGCTTTATCAGCCCCAGCATCTT. The rearrangement links TRBV12-3 or TRBV12-4 to TRBJ1-5; 10 bases line up with TRBD1. The CDR3 consists of 15 residues. The ends lost 5 bases at V and 5 bases at J; junction bases unmatched: 6.

This clonotype was seen only a few times. The chain has TRBV11-1 and TRBJ2-2, with D possibly called TRBD1 or TRBD2 (5 bases each). Germline assignment: CDR1 SGHAT and CDR2 FQDESV (reference sequence). This CDR3 region has 16 residues. Between the trimmed V and J ends, which lost 5 bases and 1 base, there was a span of 14 bases. CDR3 sequence reads: CASSPQGRGNTGELFF. The CDR3 DNA follows: TGTGCCAGCAGCCCGCAGGGTCGGGGGAACACCGGGGAGCTGTTTTTT.

This clonotype has a count of ten or more. V and J are TRBV27 and TRBJ2-5; TRBD2 matches 7 bases. The CDR3 spans 16 residues. In germline, CDR1 is MNHEY, CDR2 SMNVEV (reference sequence). The J segment lost 4 bases and the V segment lost 2 bases, leaving 10 bases of the junction unmatched. CDR3 sequence (DNA): TGTGCCAGCAGTTTAGCGAGCGGGAAGTCTCGAGAGACCCAGTACTTC. It is translated as CASSLASGKSRETQYF.

This clonotype showed up many times. The V call is TRBV30, the J call TRBJ1-1; D not resolved. The germline gives CDR1 GTSNPN, CDR2 SVGIG (reference sequence). Trimming took 0 bases from V and 0 from J, leaving 8 bases between them. The CDR3 length is 14 residues. The CDR3 loop reads CAWSVQLVNTEAFF. CDR3 DNA: TGTGCCTGGAGTGTACAGCTAGTGAACACTGAAGCTTTCTTT.

This chain links TRBV5-1 with TRBJ2-6; weak D call: TRBD1 (6 bases). This CDR3 is 15 amino acids long. Trimming removed 2 bases at V and 3 bases at J, with 9 bases between. Germline V lookup: CDR1 SGHRS, CDR2 YFSETQ. CDR3: CASSLQGFGANVLTF. For the CDR3, the DNA is TGCGCCAGCAGCTTACAGGGTTTTGGGGCCAACGTCCTGACTTTC.

In this sample, this clonotype turned up many times. This chain links TRBV15 with TRBJ2-5; D not resolved. V shed 4 bases and J shed 5 bases, with 8 bases lying between them. Germline values: CDR1 LNHNV, CDR2 YYDKDF (reference sequence). This CDR3 comprises 12 residues. CDR3 bases: TGTGCCACCAGCACCCAGAGGGAGACCCAGTACTTC. Its translation: CATSTQRETQYF.

This clonotype came up many times. The chain links TRBV15 to TRBJ2-2, with D unresolved. CDR1 and CDR2 from the germline V gene are LNHNV and YYDKDF (reference sequence). This CDR3 comprises 14 residues. V was clipped by 1 base and J by 4 bases, with 7 bases between them. As DNA, the CDR3 is TGTGCCACCAGCAGAGTTCTCGGCACCGGGGAGCTGTTTTTT. It yields the protein CATSRVLGTGELFF.

The V and J genes are TRBV5-1 and TRBJ1-3, with 9 bases that match TRBD1. The CDR3 loop spans 17 amino acids. Looked up from germline, CDR1 is SGHRS and CDR2 is YFSETQ. V shed 0 bases and J 0 bases; nucleotides not matched to a gene: 4. CDR3: CASSLAPTGGSGNTIYF. In nucleotides, the CDR3 is TGCGCCAGCAGCTTGGCCCCGACAGGGGGCTCTGGAAACACCATATATTTT.

This clonotype was found a few times. A much larger clone sits a single nucleotide away, making a read error possible. The gene calls are TRBV20-1 and TRBJ2-7; D is unresolved. Germline CDR1 DFQATT, CDR2 SNEGSKA (reference sequence). This CDR3 contains 13 residues. Trimming cost V 1 base and J 2 bases, with 9 bases left between them. This CDR3 reads CSARAIATYEQYF. In DNA form, the CDR3 reads TGCAGTGCTAGAGCAATAGCAACCTACGAGCAGTACTTC.

This clonotype was counted between two and nine times. The V gene is TRBV7-8, the J gene TRBJ1-1; tentative D call: TRBD1 (5 bases). V was shortened by 5 bases and J by 6 bases, with 10 bases between the two germline ends. The germline V gene encodes CDR1 SGHVS and CDR2 FQNEAQ. The CDR3 length is 12 residues. In nucleotides, the CDR3 is TGTGCCAGCAGCCCGACAGTGTCTGAAGCTTTCTTT. It encodes CASSPTVSEAFF.

This chain links TRBV12-3 or TRBV12-4 with TRBJ2-7; a weak D match, TRBD1 (6 bases). Trimming took off 3 bases at V and 8 bases at J, with 11 bases between the two ends. The CDR3 is made up of 12 amino acids. The CDR3 protein is CASSLSGEKQYF. The CDR3 region has the DNA TGTGCCAGCAGTTTGTCAGGGGAGAAGCAGTACTTC.

A few counts support this clonotype. V and J are TRBV27 and TRBJ1-1; 7 bases line up with TRBD1. J was trimmed by 6 bases and V by 4 bases; bases with no gene match: 8. CDR1 and CDR2 from the germline V gene are MNHEY and SMNVEV (reference sequence). There are 14 residues in the CDR3. For the CDR3, the DNA is TGTGCCAGCAGTTGGGACAGTGTCGTTTCTGAAGCTTTCTTT. It translates to CASSWDSVVSEAFF.

This clonotype was observed at least ten times. J is TRBJ1-1 and V is TRBV29-1; possible D gene TRBD1, 6 bases. Germline CDR1 is SQVTM and CDR2 is ANQGSEA. The ends were cut back, 4 bases at V and 3 bases at J, with 12 bases in the middle. CDR3 length: 13 amino acids. For the CDR3, the DNA is TGCAGCGTTGTTTGGGGGGCGGACACTGAAGCTTTCTTT. It is translated as CSVVWGADTEAFF.